This TCR beta chain was captured in a study of PD-1 blockade in classical Hodgkin lymphoma. Turning to this clone: Its antigen is unidentified.

Trimming removed 6 bases from V and 11 bases from J, with 16 bases in between. This CDR3 spans 11 amino acids. Germline CDR1 DFQATT, CDR2 SNEGSKA (reference sequence). Sequencing was performed with immunoSEQ multiplex PCR; in TCRdb, only in-frame clones are kept and a portion is missing. The data show 4,000 to 4,500 clones, 78% seen once. Exposure to brentuximab vedotin varied, and each patient had relapsed following autologous stem cell transplantation. It was by magnetic negative selection that CD4+ T cells were purified from thawed PBMCs. Study findings and constraints: Healthy donors were reported to have higher baseline TCR diversity than newly diagnosed patients.

The specimen comprised CD4+ T cells from blood, sampled at baseline. The chain employs TRBV20-1 and TRBJ1-1; D gene ambiguous. This TCR was recovered from a human donor with classical Hodgkin lymphoma. This chain's CDR3 is CSATDRRGAFF. CDR3 nucleotide sequence: TGCAGTGCCACGGACCGGCGTGGGGCTTTCTTT.